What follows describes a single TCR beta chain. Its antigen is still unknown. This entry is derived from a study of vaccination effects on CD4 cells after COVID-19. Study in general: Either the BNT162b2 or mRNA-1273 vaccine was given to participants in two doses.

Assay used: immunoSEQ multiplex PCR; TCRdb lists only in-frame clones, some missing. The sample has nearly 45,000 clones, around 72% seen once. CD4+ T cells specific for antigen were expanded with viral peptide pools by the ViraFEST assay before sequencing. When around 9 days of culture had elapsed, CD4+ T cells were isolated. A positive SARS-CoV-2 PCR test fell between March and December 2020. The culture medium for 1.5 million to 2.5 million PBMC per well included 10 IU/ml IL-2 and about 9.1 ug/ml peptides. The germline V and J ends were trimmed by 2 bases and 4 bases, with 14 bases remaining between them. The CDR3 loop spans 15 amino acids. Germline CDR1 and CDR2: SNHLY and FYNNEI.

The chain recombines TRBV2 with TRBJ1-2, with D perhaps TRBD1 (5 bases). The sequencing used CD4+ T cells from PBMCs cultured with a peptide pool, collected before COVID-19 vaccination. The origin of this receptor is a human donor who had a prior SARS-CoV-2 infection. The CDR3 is CASSEWGYRVYGYTF. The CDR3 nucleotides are TGTGCCAGCAGTGAATGGGGGTACAGAGTCTATGGCTACACCTTC.